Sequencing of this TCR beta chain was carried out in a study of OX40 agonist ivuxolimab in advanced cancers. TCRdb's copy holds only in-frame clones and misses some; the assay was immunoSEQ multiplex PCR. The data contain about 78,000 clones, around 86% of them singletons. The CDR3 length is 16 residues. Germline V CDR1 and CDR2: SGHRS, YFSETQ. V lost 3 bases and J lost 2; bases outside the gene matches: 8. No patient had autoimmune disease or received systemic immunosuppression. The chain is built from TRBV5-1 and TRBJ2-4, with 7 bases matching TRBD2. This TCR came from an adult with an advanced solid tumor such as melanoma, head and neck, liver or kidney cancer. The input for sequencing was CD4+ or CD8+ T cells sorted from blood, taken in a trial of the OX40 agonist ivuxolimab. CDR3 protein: CASSSGLTLTKNIQYF. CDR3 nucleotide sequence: TGCGCCAGCAGCTCGGGACTAACCCTCACCAAAAACATTCAGTACTTC.